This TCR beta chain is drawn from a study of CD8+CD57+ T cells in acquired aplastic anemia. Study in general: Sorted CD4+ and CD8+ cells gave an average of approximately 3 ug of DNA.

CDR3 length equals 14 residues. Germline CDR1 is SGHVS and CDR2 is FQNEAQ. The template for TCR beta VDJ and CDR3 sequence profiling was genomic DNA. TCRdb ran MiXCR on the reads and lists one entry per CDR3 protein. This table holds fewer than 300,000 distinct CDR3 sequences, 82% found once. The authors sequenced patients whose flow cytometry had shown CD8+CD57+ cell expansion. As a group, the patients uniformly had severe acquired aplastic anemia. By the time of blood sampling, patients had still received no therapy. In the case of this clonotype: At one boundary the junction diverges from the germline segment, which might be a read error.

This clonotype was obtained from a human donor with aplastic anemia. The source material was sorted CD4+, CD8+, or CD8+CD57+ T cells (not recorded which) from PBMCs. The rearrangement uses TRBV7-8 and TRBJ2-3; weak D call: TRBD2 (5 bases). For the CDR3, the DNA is TGTGCCAGCAGCTCAGTGGGAGATGAGGATTTCTTCGAGTTT. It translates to CASSSVGDEDFFEF.